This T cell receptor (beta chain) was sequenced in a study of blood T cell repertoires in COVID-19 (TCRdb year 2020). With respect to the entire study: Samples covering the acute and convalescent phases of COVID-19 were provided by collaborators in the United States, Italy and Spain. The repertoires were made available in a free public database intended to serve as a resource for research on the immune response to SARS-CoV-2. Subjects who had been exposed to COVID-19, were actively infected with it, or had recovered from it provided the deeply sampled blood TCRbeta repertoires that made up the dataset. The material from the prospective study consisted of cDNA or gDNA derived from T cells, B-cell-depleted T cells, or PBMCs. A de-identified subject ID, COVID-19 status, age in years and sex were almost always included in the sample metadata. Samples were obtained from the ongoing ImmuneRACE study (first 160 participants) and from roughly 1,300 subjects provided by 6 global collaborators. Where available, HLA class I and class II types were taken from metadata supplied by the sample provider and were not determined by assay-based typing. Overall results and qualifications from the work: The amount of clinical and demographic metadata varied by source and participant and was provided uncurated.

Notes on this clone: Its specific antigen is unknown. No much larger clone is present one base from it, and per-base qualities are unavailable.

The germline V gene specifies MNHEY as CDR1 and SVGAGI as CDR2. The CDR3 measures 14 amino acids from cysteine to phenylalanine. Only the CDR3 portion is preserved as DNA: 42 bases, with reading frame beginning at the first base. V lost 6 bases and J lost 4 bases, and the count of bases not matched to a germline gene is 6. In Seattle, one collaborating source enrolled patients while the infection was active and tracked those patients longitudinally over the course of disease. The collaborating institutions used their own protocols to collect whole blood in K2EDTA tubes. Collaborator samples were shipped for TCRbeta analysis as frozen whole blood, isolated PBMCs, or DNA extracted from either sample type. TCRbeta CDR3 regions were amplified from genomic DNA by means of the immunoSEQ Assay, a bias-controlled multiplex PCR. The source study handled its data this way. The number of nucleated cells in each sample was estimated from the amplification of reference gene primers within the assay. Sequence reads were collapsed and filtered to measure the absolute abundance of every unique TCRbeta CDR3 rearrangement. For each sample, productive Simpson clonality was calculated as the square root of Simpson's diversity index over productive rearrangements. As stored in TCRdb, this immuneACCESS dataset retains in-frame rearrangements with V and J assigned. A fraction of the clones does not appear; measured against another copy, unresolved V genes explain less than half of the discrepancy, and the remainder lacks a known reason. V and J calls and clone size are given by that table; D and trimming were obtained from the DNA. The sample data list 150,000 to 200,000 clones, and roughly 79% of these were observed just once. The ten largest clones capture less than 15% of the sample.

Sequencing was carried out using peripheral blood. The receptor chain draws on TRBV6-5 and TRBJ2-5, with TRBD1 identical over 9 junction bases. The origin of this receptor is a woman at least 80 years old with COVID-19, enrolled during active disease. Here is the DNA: TGTGCCAGCAGGGGACAGGGTCGGACAGAGACCCAGTACTTC. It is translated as CASRGQGRTETQYF.